This entry concerns a single T cell receptor beta chain. TCRdb keeps only in-frame clones here, not all; method: immunoSEQ multiplex PCR. The sample lists about 170,000 clones; around four fifths were seen once. This sample is part of a study of blood T cell repertoires in COVID-19. Whole-study context: Acute and convalescent COVID-19 specimens originated in the United States, Italy and Spain. T cells, B-cell-depleted T cells, or PBMCs provided the cDNA or gDNA that served as material.

CDR3 size: 13 residues. Germline CDR1 reads MNHEY; CDR2 reads SVGAGI. J gave up 6 bases and V 11 bases, and 12 bases lay outside the gene matches. The J gene is TRBJ2-7, the V gene TRBV6-5, with 8 bases that match TRBD1. The receptor was derived from an elderly woman with acute or convalescent COVID-19. The sequencing input was peripheral blood. The CDR3 loop reads CAAHRTGSSEQYF. The DNA of the CDR3 is TGTGCCGCGCACAGGACAGGGTCATCCGAGCAGTACTTC.